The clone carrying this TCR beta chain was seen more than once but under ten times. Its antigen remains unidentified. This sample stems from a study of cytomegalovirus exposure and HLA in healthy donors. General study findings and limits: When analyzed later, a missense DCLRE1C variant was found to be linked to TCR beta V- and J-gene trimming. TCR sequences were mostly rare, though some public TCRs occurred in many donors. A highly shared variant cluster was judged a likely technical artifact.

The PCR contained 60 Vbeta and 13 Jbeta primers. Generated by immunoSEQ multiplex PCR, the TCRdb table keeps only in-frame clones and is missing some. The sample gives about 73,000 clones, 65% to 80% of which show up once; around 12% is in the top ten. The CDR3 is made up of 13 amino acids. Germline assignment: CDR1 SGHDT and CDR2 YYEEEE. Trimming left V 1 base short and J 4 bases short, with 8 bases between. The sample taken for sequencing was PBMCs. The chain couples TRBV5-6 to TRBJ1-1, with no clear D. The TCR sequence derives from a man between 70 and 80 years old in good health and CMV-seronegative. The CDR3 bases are TGTGCCAGCAGCTTGAGCGCCGGCACTGAAGCTTTCTTT. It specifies CASSLSAGTEAFF. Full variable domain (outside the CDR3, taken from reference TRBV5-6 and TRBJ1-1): DAGVTQSPTHLIKTRGQQVTLRCSPKSGHDTVSWYQQALGQGPQFIFQYYEEEERQRGNFPDRFSGHQFPNYSSELNVNALLLGDSALYLCASSLSAGTEAFFGQGTRLTVV.